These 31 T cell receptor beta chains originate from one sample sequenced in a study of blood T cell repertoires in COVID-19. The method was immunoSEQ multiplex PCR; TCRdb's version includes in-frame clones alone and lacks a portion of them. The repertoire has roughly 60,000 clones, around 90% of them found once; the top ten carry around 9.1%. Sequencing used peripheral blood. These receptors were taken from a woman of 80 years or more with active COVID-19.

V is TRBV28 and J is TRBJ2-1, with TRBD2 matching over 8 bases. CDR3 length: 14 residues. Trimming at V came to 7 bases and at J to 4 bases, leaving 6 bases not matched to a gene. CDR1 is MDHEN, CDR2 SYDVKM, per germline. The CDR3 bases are TGTGCCAGCAAGTTAGCGGGGTTTTACAATGAGCAGTTCTTC. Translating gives CASKLAGFYNEQFF.

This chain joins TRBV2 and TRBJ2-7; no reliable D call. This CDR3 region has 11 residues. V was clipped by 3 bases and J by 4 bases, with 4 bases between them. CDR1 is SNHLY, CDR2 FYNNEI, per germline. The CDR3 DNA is TGTGCCAGCAGTGAGAGGTACGAGCAGTACTTC. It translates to CASSERYEQYF.

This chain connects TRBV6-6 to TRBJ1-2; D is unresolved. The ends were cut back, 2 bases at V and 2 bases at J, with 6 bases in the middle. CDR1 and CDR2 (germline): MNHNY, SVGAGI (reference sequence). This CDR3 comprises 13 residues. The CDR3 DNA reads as TGTGCCAGCAGTTACGCGGAAAACTATGGCTACACCTTC. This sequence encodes CASSYAENYGYTF.

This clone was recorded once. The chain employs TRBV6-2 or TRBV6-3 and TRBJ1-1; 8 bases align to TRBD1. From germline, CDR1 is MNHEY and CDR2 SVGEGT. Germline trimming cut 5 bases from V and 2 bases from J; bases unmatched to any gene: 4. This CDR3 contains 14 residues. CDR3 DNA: TGTGCCAGCAGTGTACAGGGGGGAAACACTGAAGCTTTCTTT. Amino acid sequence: CASSVQGGNTEAFF.

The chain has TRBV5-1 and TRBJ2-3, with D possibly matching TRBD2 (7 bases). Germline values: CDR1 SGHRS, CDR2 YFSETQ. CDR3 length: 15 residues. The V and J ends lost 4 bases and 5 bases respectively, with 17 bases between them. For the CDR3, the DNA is TGCGCCAGCAGCGAAACTGCGAGGGGGGGAGATACGCAGTATTTT. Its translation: CASSETARGGDTQYF.

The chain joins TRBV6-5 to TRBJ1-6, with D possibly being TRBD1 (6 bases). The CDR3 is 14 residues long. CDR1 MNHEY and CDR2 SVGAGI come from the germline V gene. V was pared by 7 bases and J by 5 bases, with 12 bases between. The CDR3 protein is CASKEGQNNSPLHF. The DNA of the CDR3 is TGTGCCAGCAAAGAAGGACAGAATAATTCACCCCTCCACTTT.

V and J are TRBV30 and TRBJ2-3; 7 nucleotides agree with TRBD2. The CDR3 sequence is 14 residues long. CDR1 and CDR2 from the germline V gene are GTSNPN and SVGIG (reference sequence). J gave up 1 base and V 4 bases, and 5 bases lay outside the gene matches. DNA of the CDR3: TGTGCCTGGAATAGGCTAGCGGGCACAGATACGCAGTATTTT. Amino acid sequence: CAWNRLAGTDTQYF. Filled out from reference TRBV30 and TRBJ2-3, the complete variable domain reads SQTIHQWPATLVQPVGSPLSLECTVEGTSNPNLYWYRQAAGRGLQLLFYSVGIGQISSEVPQNLSASRPQDRQFILSSKKLLLSDSGFYLCAWNRLAGTDTQYFGPGTRLTVL.

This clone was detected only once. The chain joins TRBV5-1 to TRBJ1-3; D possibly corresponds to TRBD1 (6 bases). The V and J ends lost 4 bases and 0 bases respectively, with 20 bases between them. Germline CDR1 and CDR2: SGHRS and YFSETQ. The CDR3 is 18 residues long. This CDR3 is CASSGASGGPNSGNTIYF. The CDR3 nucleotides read TGCGCCAGCAGCGGGGCTTCGGGGGGGCCCAACTCTGGAAACACCATATATTTT.

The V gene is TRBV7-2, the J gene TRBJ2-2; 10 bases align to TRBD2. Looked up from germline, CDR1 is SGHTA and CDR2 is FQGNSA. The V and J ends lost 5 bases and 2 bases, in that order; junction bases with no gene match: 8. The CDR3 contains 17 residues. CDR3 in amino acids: CASSLASGRFNTGELFF. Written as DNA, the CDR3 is TGTGCCAGCAGCCTGGCTAGCGGGAGATTTAACACCGGGGAGCTGTTTTTT.

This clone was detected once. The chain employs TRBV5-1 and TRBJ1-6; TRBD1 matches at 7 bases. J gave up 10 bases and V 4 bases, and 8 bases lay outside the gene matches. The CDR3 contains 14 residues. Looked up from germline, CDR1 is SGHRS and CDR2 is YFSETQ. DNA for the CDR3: TGCGCCAGCAGCGCACAGGGGCTCCGATCACCCCTCCACTTT. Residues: CASSAQGLRSPLHF.

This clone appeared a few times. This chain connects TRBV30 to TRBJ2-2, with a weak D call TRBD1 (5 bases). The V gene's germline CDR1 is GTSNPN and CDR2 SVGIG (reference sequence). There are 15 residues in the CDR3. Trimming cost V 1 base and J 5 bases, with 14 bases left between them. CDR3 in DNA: TGTGCCTGGAGTGGGCCTAGGGCAGGGACCGGGGAGCTGTTTTTT. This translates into CAWSGPRAGTGELFF.

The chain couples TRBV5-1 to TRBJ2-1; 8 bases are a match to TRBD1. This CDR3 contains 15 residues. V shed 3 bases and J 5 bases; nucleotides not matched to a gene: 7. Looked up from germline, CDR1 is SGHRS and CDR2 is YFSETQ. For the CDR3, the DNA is TGCGCCAGCAGCTCCGACAGGGGTCTCGACAATGAGCAGTTCTTC. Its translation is CASSSDRGLDNEQFF.

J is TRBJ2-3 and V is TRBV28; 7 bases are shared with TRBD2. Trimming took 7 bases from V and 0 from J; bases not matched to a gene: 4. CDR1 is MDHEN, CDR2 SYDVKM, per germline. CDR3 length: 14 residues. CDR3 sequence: CASNRRGSTDTQYF. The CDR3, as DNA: TGTGCCAGCAATAGGCGGGGGAGCACAGATACGCAGTATTTT.

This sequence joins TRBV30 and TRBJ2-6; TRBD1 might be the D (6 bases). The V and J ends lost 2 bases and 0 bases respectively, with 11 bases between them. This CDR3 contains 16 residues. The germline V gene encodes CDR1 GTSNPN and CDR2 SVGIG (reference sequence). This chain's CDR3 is CAWSLDSLSGANVLTF. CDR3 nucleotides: TGTGCCTGGAGTCTGGACAGTCTCTCTGGGGCCAACGTCCTGACTTTC.

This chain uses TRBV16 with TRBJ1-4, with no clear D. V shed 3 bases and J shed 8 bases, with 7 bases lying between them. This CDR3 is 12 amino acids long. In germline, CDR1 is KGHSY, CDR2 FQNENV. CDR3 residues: CASSQTGEKLFF. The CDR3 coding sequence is TGTGCCAGCAGCCAGACTGGGGAAAAACTGTTTTTT. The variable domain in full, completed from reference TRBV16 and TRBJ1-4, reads GEEVAQTPKHLVRGEGQKAKLYCAPIKGHSYVFWYQQVLKNEFKFLISFQNENVFDETGMPKERFSAKCLPNSPCSLEIQATKLEDSAVYFCASSQTGEKLFFGSGTQLSVL.

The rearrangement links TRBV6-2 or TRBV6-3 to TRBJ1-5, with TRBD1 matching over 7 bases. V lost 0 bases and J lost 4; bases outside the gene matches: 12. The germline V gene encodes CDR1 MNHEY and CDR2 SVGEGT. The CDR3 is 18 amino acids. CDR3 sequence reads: CASSYSMDRTIRNQPQHF. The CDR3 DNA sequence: TGTGCCAGCAGTTACTCGATGGACAGGACAATCAGGAATCAGCCCCAGCATTTT.

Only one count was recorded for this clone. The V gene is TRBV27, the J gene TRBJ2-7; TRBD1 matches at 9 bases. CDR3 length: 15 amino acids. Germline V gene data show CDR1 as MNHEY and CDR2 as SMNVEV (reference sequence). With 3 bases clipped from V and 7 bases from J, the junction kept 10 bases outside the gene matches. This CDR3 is CASSFRDRVSREQYF. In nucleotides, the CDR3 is TGTGCCAGCAGTTTTCGGGACAGGGTTTCTAGGGAGCAGTACTTC.

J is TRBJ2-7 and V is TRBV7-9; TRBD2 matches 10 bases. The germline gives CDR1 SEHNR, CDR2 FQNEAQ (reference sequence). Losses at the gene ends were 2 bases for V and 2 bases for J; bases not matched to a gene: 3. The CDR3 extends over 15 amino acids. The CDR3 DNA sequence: TGTGCCAGCAGCTTACAGACTAGCGGGCCCTACGAGCAGTACTTC. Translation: CASSLQTSGPYEQYF.

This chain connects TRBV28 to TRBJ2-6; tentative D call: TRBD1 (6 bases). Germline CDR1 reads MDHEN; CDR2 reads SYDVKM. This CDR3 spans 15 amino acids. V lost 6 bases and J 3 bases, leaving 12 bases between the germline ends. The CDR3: CASRGPTGGANVLTF. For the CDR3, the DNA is TGTGCCAGCAGGGGACCGACAGGTGGGGCCAACGTCCTGACTTTC.

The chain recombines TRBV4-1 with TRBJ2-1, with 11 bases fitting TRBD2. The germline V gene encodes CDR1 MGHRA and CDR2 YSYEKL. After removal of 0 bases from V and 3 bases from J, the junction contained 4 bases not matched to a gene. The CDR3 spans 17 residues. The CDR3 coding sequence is TGCGCCAGCAGCCAAGAGCCCGGGACTAGCGGCTACAATGAGCAGTTCTTC. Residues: CASSQEPGTSGYNEQFF.

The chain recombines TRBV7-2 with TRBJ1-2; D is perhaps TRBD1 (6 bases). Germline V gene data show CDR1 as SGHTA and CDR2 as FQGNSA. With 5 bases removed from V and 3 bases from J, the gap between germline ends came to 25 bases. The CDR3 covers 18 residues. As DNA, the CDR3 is TGTGCCAGCAGCCCCGCACCTCGGAGAGGGGGACGACACTATGGCTACACCTTC. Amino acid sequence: CASSPAPRRGGRHYGYTF. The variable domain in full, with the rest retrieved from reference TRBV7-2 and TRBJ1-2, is GAGVSQSPSNKVTEKGKDVELRCDPISGHTALYWYRQSLGQGLEFLIYFQGNSAPDKSGLPSDRFSAERTGGSVSTLTIQRTQQEDSAVYLCASSPAPRRGGRHYGYTFGSGTRLTVV.

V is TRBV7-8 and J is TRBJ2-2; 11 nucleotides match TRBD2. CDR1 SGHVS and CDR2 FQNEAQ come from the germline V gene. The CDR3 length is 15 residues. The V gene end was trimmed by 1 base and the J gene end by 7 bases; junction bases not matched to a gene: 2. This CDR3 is CASSLVAGGFGELFF. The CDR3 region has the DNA TGTGCCAGCAGCTTAGTAGCGGGAGGGTTCGGGGAGCTGTTTTTT. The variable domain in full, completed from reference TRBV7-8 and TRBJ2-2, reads GAGVSQSPRYKVAKRGQDVALRCDPISGHVSLFWYQQALGQGPEFLTYFQNEAQLDKSGLPSDRFFAERPEGSVSTLKIQRTQQEDSAVYLCASSLVAGGFGELFFGEGSRLTVL.

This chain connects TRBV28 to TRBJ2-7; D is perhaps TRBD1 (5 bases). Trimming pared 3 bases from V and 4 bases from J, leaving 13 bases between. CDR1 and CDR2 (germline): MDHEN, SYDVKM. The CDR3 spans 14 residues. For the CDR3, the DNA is TGTGCCAGCAGTTTTAAGTACAGGTGGTACGAGCAGTACTTC. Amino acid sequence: CASSFKYRWYEQYF.

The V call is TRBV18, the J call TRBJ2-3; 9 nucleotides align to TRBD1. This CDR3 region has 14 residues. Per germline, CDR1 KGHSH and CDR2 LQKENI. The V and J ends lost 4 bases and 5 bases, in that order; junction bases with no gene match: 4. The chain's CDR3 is CASSQGTGQDTQYF. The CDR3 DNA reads TGTGCCAGCTCACAAGGGACAGGGCAAGATACGCAGTATTTT.

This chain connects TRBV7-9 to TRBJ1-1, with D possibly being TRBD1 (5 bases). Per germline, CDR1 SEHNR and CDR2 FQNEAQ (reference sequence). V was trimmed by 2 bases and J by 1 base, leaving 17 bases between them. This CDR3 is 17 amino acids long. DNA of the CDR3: TGTGCCAGCAGCTTAAAAAACGAAAGGCAGGGGAACACTGAAGCTTTCTTT. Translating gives CASSLKNERQGNTEAFF.

Here the CDR3 reads CASSYTDTQYF. CDR3 sequence (DNA): TGCGCCAGCAGTTACACAGATACGCAGTATTTT. The chain carries TRBV23-1 and TRBJ2-3; D uncertain. TRBV23-1 is marked as an open reading frame, function uncertain. There are 11 residues in the CDR3. V shed 5 bases and J shed 2 bases, with 2 bases lying between them.

The CDR3 nucleotides read TGTGCCAGCAGCCAAGAACTCACTGGAAACACCATATATTTT. Its protein is CASSQELTGNTIYF. This chain uses TRBV3-1 (or the pseudogene TRBV3-2) with TRBJ1-3; D is unresolved. This CDR3 has 14 residues. Germline V gene data show CDR1 as LGHDT and CDR2 as YNNKEL (reference sequence). Trimming shortened V by 0 bases and J by 2 bases, and 5 bases separated the two germline ends.

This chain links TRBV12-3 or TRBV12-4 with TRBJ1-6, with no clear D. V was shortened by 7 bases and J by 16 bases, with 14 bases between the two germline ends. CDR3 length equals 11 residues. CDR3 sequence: CASTPGKELHF. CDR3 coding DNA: TGTGCCAGCACCCCGGGGAAGGAGCTCCACTTT.

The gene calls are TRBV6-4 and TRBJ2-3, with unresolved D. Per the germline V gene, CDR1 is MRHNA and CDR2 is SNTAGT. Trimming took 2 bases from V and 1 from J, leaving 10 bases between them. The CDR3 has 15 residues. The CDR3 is CASSDEPSGTDTQYF. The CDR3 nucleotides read TGTGCCAGCAGTGACGAGCCCAGCGGCACAGATACGCAGTATTTT.

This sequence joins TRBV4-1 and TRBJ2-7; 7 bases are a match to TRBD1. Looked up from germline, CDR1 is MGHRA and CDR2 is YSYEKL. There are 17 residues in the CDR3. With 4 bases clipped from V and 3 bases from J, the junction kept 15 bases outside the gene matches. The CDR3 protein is CASSPRAQTGQIYEQYF. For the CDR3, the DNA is TGCGCCAGCAGCCCGCGCGCCCAGACAGGGCAGATCTACGAGCAGTACTTC.

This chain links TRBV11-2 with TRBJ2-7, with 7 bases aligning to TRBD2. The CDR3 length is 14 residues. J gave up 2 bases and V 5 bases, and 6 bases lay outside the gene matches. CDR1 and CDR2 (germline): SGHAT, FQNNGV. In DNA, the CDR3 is TGTGCCAGCAGCCAATGGGGAGGGCCCTACGAGCAGTACTTC. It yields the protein CASSQWGGPYEQYF.